This record looks at one TCR beta chain sequence and its context. V lost 1 base, J lost 0 bases, and 6 bases stayed unmatched. The germline V gene has CDR1 LNHNV and CDR2 YYDKDF (reference sequence). The CDR3 spans 16 residues. This specimen comes from a study of blood T cell repertoires in COVID-19. Assay: immunoSEQ multiplex PCR; the TCRdb copy retains only in-frame clones and omits some. The data contain 60,000 to 75,000 clones, 76% of them singletons. The chain employs TRBV15 and TRBJ2-7; 7 positions match TRBD1. This TCR was sampled from a woman aged 45-60 years with active or convalescent COVID-19. Sample: peripheral blood. Written as DNA, the CDR3 is TGTGCCACCAGCAGAGGGAGGTCAGGGGGCTCCTACGAGCAGTACTTC. It yields the protein CATSRGRSGGSYEQYF.